The next 16 T cell receptor beta chains were all read from a single sample in a study of blood T cell repertoires in COVID-19. Profiled with immunoSEQ multiplex PCR; TCRdb holds only in-frame clones, not every one. Among around 200,000 clones listed, around nine tenths were seen once. The sequencing input was peripheral blood. All receptors come from a man aged 65 to 85 with acute or convalescent COVID-19.

This sequence joins TRBV28 and TRBJ1-1; TRBD1 matches 8 bases. Germline CDR1 and CDR2: MDHEN and SYDVKM. The CDR3 extends over 14 amino acids. V was clipped by 6 bases and J by 5 bases; unmatched bases: 8. CDR3 nucleotides: TGTGCCAGCAGGACGACAGGGGCGGGTACTGAAGCTTTCTTT. It is translated as CASRTTGAGTEAFF.

The chain links TRBV6-2 or TRBV6-3 to TRBJ2-7, with a weak D call TRBD1 (6 bases). Germline V gene sequence: CDR1 MNHEY, CDR2 SVGEGT. Trimming cost V 6 bases and J 4 bases, with 10 bases left between them. There are 12 residues in the CDR3. The CDR3 nucleotides read TGTGCCAGCAGCAGACAGGCATACGAGCAGTACTTC. Translated: CASSRQAYEQYF.

The chain combines TRBV3-1 (or the pseudogene TRBV3-2) with TRBJ1-2; 7 nucleotides match TRBD1. Trimming cost V 4 bases and J 6 bases; bases outside gene matches: 8. Germline CDR1 and CDR2: LGHDT and YNNKEL (reference sequence). This CDR3 is built from 14 residues. Written as DNA, the CDR3 is TGTGCCAGCAGCCGACAGGGAGGTGCAGATGGCTACACCTTC. It translates to CASSRQGGADGYTF.

This chain joins TRBV2 and TRBJ2-3, with 8 bases identical to TRBD1. Germline CDR1 SNHLY, CDR2 FYNNEI. V lost 8 bases and J lost 4; bases outside the gene matches: 8. The CDR3 sequence is 14 residues long. The CDR3 is CASLDRVAADTQYF. The CDR3 bases are TGTGCCAGCCTGGACAGGGTGGCGGCAGATACGCAGTATTTT. The variable domain in full, with the rest retrieved from reference TRBV2 and TRBJ2-3, is EPEVTQTPSHQVTQMGQEVILRCVPISNHLYFYWYRQILGQKVEFLVSFYNNEISEKSEIFDDQFSVERPDGSNFTLKIRSTKLEDSAMYFCASLDRVAADTQYFGPGTRLTVL.

The chain links TRBV28 to TRBJ1-5; D call uncertain. The germline V gene has CDR1 MDHEN and CDR2 SYDVKM. The CDR3 runs to 14 residues. V was cut by 5 bases and J by 4 bases, with 12 bases left in between. The CDR3 loop is CASSPWALNQPQHF. DNA of the CDR3: TGTGCCAGCAGTCCCTGGGCCCTGAATCAGCCCCAGCATTTT.

CDR3 protein: CASSLIPGTGVPPYGYTF. CDR3 sequence (DNA): TGTGCCAGCAGCTTAATCCCCGGGACAGGGGTTCCCCCCTATGGCTACACCTTC. The chain links TRBV7-3 to TRBJ1-2, with 10 nucleotides matching TRBD1. The germline V gene has CDR1 SGHTA and CDR2 FQGTGA. CDR3 length: 18 amino acids. Trimming took 1 base from V and 4 from J; bases not matched to a gene: 12.

This chain links TRBV30 with TRBJ1-2, with D tentatively TRBD1 (6 bases). CDR3 length equals 14 residues. V shed 2 bases and J shed 3 bases, with 13 bases lying between them. Germline assignment: CDR1 GTSNPN and CDR2 SVGIG (reference sequence). The CDR3: CAWSWGGGHYGYTF. The CDR3 nucleotides read TGTGCCTGGAGTTGGGGTGGGGGCCACTATGGCTACACCTTC.

This clone was seen once. As DNA, the CDR3 is TGCGCCAGCCCAGGGCGCAGGGTTAGCGGCTACACCTTC. Its translation is CASPGRRVSGYTF. This rearrangement joins TRBV10-1 to TRBJ1-2; maybe TRBD1 (5 bases). Germline-derived CDR1 and CDR2 are WNHNN and SYGVQD (reference sequence). CDR3 length: 13 residues. Trimming cost V 8 bases and J 8 bases, with 18 bases left between them.

This rearrangement joins TRBV9 to TRBJ2-6; D may be TRBD1 (6 bases). The length of the CDR3 is 17 residues. V gave up 4 bases and J gave up 1 base, with 15 bases separating them. Germline CDR1 SGDLS, CDR2 YYNGEE. The CDR3 coding sequence is TGTGCCAGCAGCCCGGCCACAGGGTATTCTGGGGCCAACGTCCTGACTTTC. It encodes CASSPATGYSGANVLTF.

Details on this clone: Other DNA sequences in this specimen translate into the identical CDR3. The chain recombines TRBV29-1 with TRBJ2-3; unclear D gene. The CDR3 extends over 12 amino acids. Trimming pared 3 bases from V and 1 base from J, leaving 5 bases between. Germline V gene lookup returns CDR1 SQVTM and CDR2 ANQGSEA. CDR3 DNA sequence: TGCAGCGTTGATGCAGGCACAGATACGCAGTATTTT. Amino acid sequence: CSVDAGTDTQYF.

The chain links TRBV4-2 to TRBJ1-2; D is possibly TRBD1 (5 bases). Trimming left V 4 bases short and J 2 bases short, with 11 bases between. This CDR3 region has 14 residues. Germline assignment: CDR1 LGHNA and CDR2 YNFKEQ. CDR3 in amino acids: CASSPGQLNYGYTF. The DNA for the CDR3 is TGTGCCAGCAGCCCAGGGCAGCTCAACTATGGCTACACCTTC.

The rearrangement uses TRBV9 and TRBJ2-3, with TRBD2 as a possible D gene (6 bases). V was cut by 9 bases and J by 6 bases, with 14 bases left in between. From germline, CDR1 is SGDLS and CDR2 YYNGEE. The length of the CDR3 is 12 residues. CDR3 DNA: TGTGCCAACCCAGCGGAGGGGGATACGCAGTATTTT. It is translated as CANPAEGDTQYF. Full variable domain (rest looked up from reference TRBV9 and TRBJ2-3): DSGVTQTPKHLITATGQRVTLRCSPRSGDLSVYWYQQSLDQGLQFLIQYYNGEERAKGNILERFSAQQFPDLHSELNLSSLELGDSALYFCANPAEGDTQYFGPGTRLTVL.

As regards this clone: The sample carries other DNA sequences with the same CDR3. The V gene is TRBV2, the J gene TRBJ2-5; a weak D match, TRBD2 (5 bases). In germline, CDR1 is SNHLY, CDR2 FYNNEI. V was cut by 3 bases and J by 2 bases, with 7 bases left in between. This CDR3 is built from 13 residues. Here the CDR3 reads CASSDRGQETQYF. The DNA for the CDR3 is TGTGCCAGCAGTGACCGAGGGCAAGAGACCCAGTACTTC.

The rearrangement joins TRBV6-4 to TRBJ2-5, with a possible D match to TRBD1 (5 bases). CDR3 length: 14 amino acids. With 3 bases removed from V and 1 base from J, the gap between germline ends came to 9 bases. Germline assignment: CDR1 MRHNA and CDR2 SNTAGT. CDR3 sequence reads: CASSEDIFQETQYF. The DNA for the CDR3 is TGTGCCAGCAGTGAGGACATCTTCCAAGAGACCCAGTACTTC.

This clone showed up just once. The rearrangement uses TRBV29-1 and TRBJ2-3, with 10 bases that match TRBD1. The V gene's germline CDR1 is SQVTM and CDR2 ANQGSEA. The CDR3 sequence is 13 residues long. DNA for the CDR3: TGCAGTTGTAGGACAGGGGGAACAGATACGCAGTATTTT. This codes for CSCRTGGTDTQYF.

V gene TRBV25-1 combines with J gene TRBJ1-2; the match to TRBD1 covers 8 bases. Looked up from germline, CDR1 is MGHDK and CDR2 is SYGVNS. This CDR3 region has 13 residues. The V and J ends lost 4 bases and 6 bases, in that order; junction bases with no gene match: 4. This CDR3 is CASSGDRGDGYTF. The DNA for the CDR3 is TGTGCCAGCAGTGGAGACAGGGGTGATGGCTACACCTTC.